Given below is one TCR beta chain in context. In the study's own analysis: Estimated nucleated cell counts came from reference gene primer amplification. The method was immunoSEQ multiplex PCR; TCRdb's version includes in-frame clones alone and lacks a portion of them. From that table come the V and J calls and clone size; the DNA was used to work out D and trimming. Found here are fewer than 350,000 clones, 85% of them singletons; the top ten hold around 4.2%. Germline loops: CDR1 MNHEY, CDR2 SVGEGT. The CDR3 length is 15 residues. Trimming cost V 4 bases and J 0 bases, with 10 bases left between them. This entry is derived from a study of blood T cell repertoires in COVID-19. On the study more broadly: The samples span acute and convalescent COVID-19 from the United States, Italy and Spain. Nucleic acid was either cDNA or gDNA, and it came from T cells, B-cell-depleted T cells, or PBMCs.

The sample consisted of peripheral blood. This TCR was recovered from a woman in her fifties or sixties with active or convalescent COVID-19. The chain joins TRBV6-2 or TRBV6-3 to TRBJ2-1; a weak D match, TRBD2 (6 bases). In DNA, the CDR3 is TGTGCCAGCAGTTCGGACTATCGCTCCTACAATGAGCAGTTCTTC. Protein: CASSSDYRSYNEQFF.